Listed here is a single TCR beta chain. Its recognized antigen is unknown. No much larger clone exists at a distance of one base, and base qualities are not known. The sample originates from a study of T cell changes during pregnancy in multiple sclerosis (dated by TCRdb to about 2019). Regarding the research as a whole: The study examined how the T cell repertoire changed over the course of pregnancy in women with multiple sclerosis.

Library method: the immunoSEQ multiplex PCR assay. TCRdb carries this immuneACCESS record with in-frame sequences only. Its versions omit some clonotypes, under half of them owing to an unresolved V gene in the studies checked, with the rest unexplained. This sample holds more than 45,000 clones; 93% were observed only once. The top ten clones comprise approximately 3.8% of the sample. V loses 5 bases of germline sequence and J loses 7 bases, and the interval between the two ends is 14 bases. Reading from cysteine to phenylalanine, the CDR3 counts 13 amino acids. Here the CDR3 DNA is all that survives: 39 bases in frame from base 1. CDR1 and CDR2 (SQVTM, ANQGSEA) derive from the germline V gene.

The source is a female donor with multiple sclerosis, enrolled in a pregnancy study. The input for sequencing was CD8+ T cells from peripheral blood mononuclear cells, taken in the second trimester of pregnancy. The sequence links TRBV29-1 to TRBJ2-2, and TRBD2 may be the D gene, going by 5 matching bases. The CDR3 region reads CSVYDYGVGELFF. The sequenced DNA: TGCAGCGTTTACGATTACGGGGTCGGGGAGCTGTTTTTT.